This TCR beta chain is from a study of T cell changes during pregnancy in multiple sclerosis. The V end was cut by 4 bases, the J end by 0 bases, with 13 bases between. The CDR3 extends over 17 amino acids. Germline CDR1 MNHNS, CDR2 SASEGT. TCRdb's copy holds only in-frame clones and misses some; the assay was immunoSEQ multiplex PCR. Of more than 100,000 clones listed, roughly 93% were seen once; the top ten hold 0.75% to 0.95%. This rearrangement joins TRBV6-1 to TRBJ2-6; no clear D. The TCR originated in a female donor with multiple sclerosis, enrolled in a pregnancy study. The material was peripheral blood, obtained after pregnancy. In nucleotides, the CDR3 is TGTGCCAGCAGTGGAGGCAGTCCGAGCTCTGGGGCCAACGTCCTGACTTTC. Translation: CASSGGSPSSGANVLTF.